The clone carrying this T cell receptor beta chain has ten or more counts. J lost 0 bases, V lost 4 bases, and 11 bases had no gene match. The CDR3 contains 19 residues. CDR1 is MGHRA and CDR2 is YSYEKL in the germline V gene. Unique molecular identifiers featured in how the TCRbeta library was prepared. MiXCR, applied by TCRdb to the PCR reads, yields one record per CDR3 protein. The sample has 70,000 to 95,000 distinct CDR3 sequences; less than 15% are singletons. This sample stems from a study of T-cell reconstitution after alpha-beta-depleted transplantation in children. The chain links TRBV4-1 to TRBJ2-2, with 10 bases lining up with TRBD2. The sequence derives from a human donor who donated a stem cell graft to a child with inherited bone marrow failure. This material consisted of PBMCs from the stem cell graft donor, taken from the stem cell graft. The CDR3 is CASSRLRASGRANTGELFF. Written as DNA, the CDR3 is TGCGCCAGCAGCCGACTAAGGGCCAGCGGGAGGGCGAACACCGGGGAGCTGTTTTTT.